This T cell receptor (beta chain) was sequenced for a study of immune evolution from preneoplasia to lung adenocarcinoma. After pathologic assessment, macro-dissection selected premalignant or tumor cells for extraction. The CDR3 has 16 residues. Germline lookup yields CDR1 SGHAT and CDR2 FQDESV (reference sequence). V lost 0 bases to trimming and J lost 4 bases; unmatched junction nucleotides: 5. This table comes from immunoSEQ multiplex PCR, and its TCRdb copy is limited to in-frame clones, with some not included. The table shows some 5,400 clones, with 70% to 90% occurring only once. The receptor's source is a person between 55 and 80 years old with lung adenocarcinoma. V is TRBV11-1 and J is TRBJ2-1, with 8 bases lining up with TRBD2. Sequencing was performed on FFPE minimally invasive lung adenocarcinoma tissue. CDR3 DNA sequence: TGTGCCAGCAGCTTAGCTCCGGGACTAGAATACAATGAGCAGTTCTTC. Translating gives CASSLAPGLEYNEQFF.